Following are 20 T cell receptor beta chains from one sample sequenced in a study of T cells after yellow fever vaccination. Via MiXCR, TCRdb re-called the 5' RACE reads, giving one row per CDR3 protein. Altogether a few hundred thousand distinct CDR3 sequences are present, approximately 9% being singletons, with the ten largest covering more than 15%. This specimen consisted of PBMCs, obtained on the day of the first yellow fever vaccination. These receptors were taken from a man aged 18 to 30 who received the YFV17D yellow fever vaccine.

This chain connects TRBV20-1 to TRBJ2-7; unclear D gene. CDR1 is DFQATT, CDR2 SNEGSKA, per germline (reference sequence). CDR3 length: 12 amino acids. Trimming pared 6 bases from V and 4 bases from J, leaving 13 bases between. The CDR3 loop reads CSAPANLYEQYF. DNA of the CDR3: TGCAGTGCCCCTGCGAATTTATACGAGCAGTACTTC.

This clonotype came up a few times. The chain recombines TRBV6-1 with TRBJ2-7; no firm D call. This CDR3 is 14 amino acids long. The germline V and J ends were trimmed by 5 bases and 2 bases, with 13 bases remaining between them. CDR1 and CDR2 (germline): MNHNS, SASEGT. DNA for the CDR3: TGTGCCAGCAGTCTCCCCTCGTCTCCCTACGAGCAGTACTTC. Translation gives CASSLPSSPYEQYF.

This chain uses TRBV5-4 with TRBJ1-2, with D possibly TRBD1 on 6 matching bases. Trimming cost V 4 bases and J 7 bases, with 17 bases left between them. The CDR3 covers 14 residues. Germline V gives CDR1 SGHNT, CDR2 YYREEE (reference sequence). The CDR3 is CASSPGAVTSGYTF. The CDR3 coding sequence is TGTGCCAGCAGCCCAGGGGCGGTAACTAGTGGCTACACCTTC.

Ten or more counts support this clonotype. The chain is built from TRBV4-1 and TRBJ2-3; TRBD2 aligns across 12 bases. The V gene end was trimmed by 4 bases and the J gene end by 3 bases; junction bases not matched to a gene: 14. This CDR3 spans 19 amino acids. Germline lookup yields CDR1 MGHRA and CDR2 YSYEKL. This CDR3 is CASSLKRRTSGDWTDTQYF. In DNA form, the CDR3 reads TGCGCCAGCAGCCTTAAACGTCGGACTAGCGGGGATTGGACAGATACGCAGTATTTT.

This clonotype was counted only a few times. The chain has TRBV7-8 and TRBJ1-2; 12 nucleotides line up with TRBD1. The CDR3 is 17 amino acids. Looked up from germline, CDR1 is SGHVS and CDR2 is FQNEAQ. The junction had 10 bases not matched to a gene; V was cut back by 4 bases and J by 4 bases. This chain's CDR3 is CASSYFTGTGGVYGYTF. CDR3 nucleotide sequence: TGTGCCAGCAGCTACTTCACCGGGACAGGGGGCGTCTATGGCTACACCTTC.

This clonotype was seen repeatedly, ten times or more. This chain connects TRBV10-3 to TRBJ2-1; D uncertain. Deletions cut 2 bases from V and 5 bases from J, with 10 bases between. CDR3 length: 14 residues. Germline CDR1 and CDR2: ENHRY and SYGVKD. The CDR3 loop reads CAISEPRRDNEQFF. The CDR3 region has the DNA TGTGCCATCAGTGAGCCCAGACGCGACAATGAGCAGTTCTTC.

This clonotype appeared a few times. The chain has TRBV7-9 and TRBJ2-3; D may match TRBD1 or TRBD2 (5 bases each). CDR1 and CDR2 from the germline V gene are SEHNR and FQNEAQ (reference sequence). This CDR3 contains 17 residues. V gave up 3 bases and J gave up 0 bases, with 16 bases separating them. The DNA of the CDR3 is TGTGCCAGCAGCTTTAACTGGGGGTCATCTAGCACAGATACGCAGTATTTT. As protein: CASSFNWGSSSTDTQYF.

This chain joins TRBV27 and TRBJ1-1, with D possibly TRBD1 on 5 matching bases. V lost 5 bases, J lost 0 bases, and 13 bases lay in between. CDR3 length: 15 amino acids. From germline, CDR1 is MNHEY and CDR2 SMNVEV (reference sequence). As DNA, the CDR3 is TGTGCCAGCAGTCCCGAGACAGTTCTGAACACTGAAGCTTTCTTT. This translates into CASSPETVLNTEAFF.

There are many counts of this clonotype. The chain has TRBV9 and TRBJ2-7, with D tentatively TRBD2 (5 bases). Trimming left V 0 bases short and J 6 bases short, with 10 bases between. Germline V gives CDR1 SGDLS, CDR2 YYNGEE. The CDR3 totals 13 residues. CDR3 residues: CASSVGPEGEQYV. In DNA form, the CDR3 reads TGTGCCAGCAGCGTAGGTCCTGAGGGCGAGCAGTACGTC.

This clonotype was counted many times. The chain uses TRBV14 and TRBJ2-7; 11 nucleotides match TRBD2. This CDR3 region has 23 residues. The germline CDR1 and CDR2 sequences are SGHDN and FVKESK. The V segment lost 4 bases and the J segment 4 bases; nucleotides outside the gene matches: 30. The CDR3 DNA reads TGTGCCAGCAGCCGTATTCCCCTACTAGCGGGGGAAGTAACAGCTCGTATTTTATACGAGCAGTACGTC. Translated: CASSRIPLLAGEVTARILYEQYV.

This clonotype was detected a few times. V is TRBV18 and J is TRBJ1-6; D ambiguous. Trimming cost V 6 bases and J 9 bases, with 15 bases left between them. The CDR3 has 14 amino acids. Germline-derived CDR1 and CDR2 are KGHSH and LQKENI. The CDR3 reads CASSSDGEGSPLHF. The CDR3 bases are TGTGCCAGCTCCTCGGACGGGGAAGGTTCACCCCTCCACTTT.

Ten or more counts support this clonotype. The V and J genes are TRBV20-1 and TRBJ2-3; 9 nucleotides match TRBD2. Unmatched junction bases numbered 6, after V lost 3 bases and J lost 2 bases. The CDR3 covers 15 residues. Germline CDR1 reads DFQATT; CDR2 reads SNEGSKA (reference sequence). The DNA of the CDR3 is TGCAGTGCTAGTCAAGCGGGGGGCTACACAGATACGCAGTATTTT. This codes for CSASQAGGYTDTQYF.

DNA for the CDR3: TGTGCCAGCTCACCAGGAGAAAGAGGTCAACCCCAGCATTTT. Protein: CASSPGERGQPQHF. The chain joins TRBV18 to TRBJ1-5, with D hard to call. V dropped 2 bases and J dropped 10 bases, with 15 bases sitting between them. The CDR3 length is 14 residues. Germline loops: CDR1 KGHSH, CDR2 LQKENI.

The V and J genes are TRBV4-3 and TRBJ1-3; a weak D match, TRBD1 (5 bases). Germline V CDR1 and CDR2: LGHNA, YSLEER. V lost 1 base and J 2 bases, leaving 12 bases between the germline ends. The CDR3 spans 16 residues. The CDR3, as DNA: TGCGCCAGCAGCCAAGGGCCCAGGGTTGCTGGAAACACCATATATTTT. Translation gives CASSQGPRVAGNTIYF.

The V gene is TRBV7-8, the J gene TRBJ2-3; 7 nucleotides match TRBD1. The V gene's germline CDR1 is SGHVS and CDR2 FQNEAQ. The trim removed 4 bases at V and 5 bases at J, leaving 9 bases unmatched. The CDR3 totals 15 residues. CDR3: CASSSSGQIVDTQYF. The DNA for the CDR3 is TGTGCCAGCAGCTCTTCGGGACAGATAGTAGATACGCAGTATTTT.

V gene TRBV5-1 combines with J gene TRBJ1-1, with D perhaps TRBD1 (5 bases). The CDR3 length is 14 residues. The germline gives CDR1 SGHRS, CDR2 YFSETQ. V was cut by 1 base and J by 7 bases, with 14 bases left in between. The CDR3 reads CASSLTTPGVEAFF. The CDR3 coding sequence is TGCGCCAGCAGCTTGACGACCCCGGGGGTTGAAGCTTTCTTT.

The chain couples TRBV6-1 to TRBJ2-7; perhaps TRBD2 as D (5 bases). This CDR3 is 13 amino acids long. The germline V gene has CDR1 MNHNS and CDR2 SASEGT. V was shortened by 11 bases and J by 5 bases, with 19 bases between the two germline ends. CDR3 sequence: CASPIPGSDEQYV. The CDR3, as DNA: TGTGCCTCCCCGATTCCGGGGTCCGACGAGCAGTACGTC.

This clonotype showed up just a few times. The V gene is TRBV6-2 or TRBV6-3, the J gene TRBJ2-7; D unresolved. Trimming removed 2 bases at V and 9 bases at J, with 8 bases between. Germline CDR1 MNHEY, CDR2 SVGEGT. The CDR3 runs to 11 residues. DNA of the CDR3: TGTGCCAGCAGTTACCGGCTTAGGCAGTACTTC. Encoded protein: CASSYRLRQYF.

Many counts were recorded for this clonotype. The chain recombines TRBV5-1 with TRBJ2-6; D gene uncertain. V gave up 4 bases and J gave up 0 bases, with 5 bases separating them. CDR1 and CDR2 (germline): SGHRS, YFSETQ. The CDR3 runs 14 residues. CDR3 amino acids: CASSASSGANVLTF. For the CDR3, the DNA is TGCGCCAGCAGCGCCTCCTCTGGGGCCAACGTCCTGACTTTC.

The chain has TRBV29-1 and TRBJ2-5; 7 bases fit TRBD2. After removal of 7 bases from V and 0 bases from J, the junction contained 5 bases not matched to a gene. CDR3 length: 13 residues. The germline V gene has CDR1 SQVTM and CDR2 ANQGSEA. CDR3 in amino acids: CSAPGGDQETQYF. In DNA form, the CDR3 reads TGCAGCGCGCCTGGGGGGGACCAAGAGACCCAGTACTTC.